This TCR beta chain was sequenced for a study of cytomegalovirus exposure and HLA in healthy donors. The overall study: Earlier results showed roughly 120 million unique TCR beta sequences derived from approximately 180 million T cells. Study-wide results and limits: TRBV6-2, TRBV6-3 and other indistinguishable V segments were excluded.

Looked up from germline, CDR1 is MGHDK and CDR2 is SYGVNS. V shed 5 bases and J shed 6 bases, with 14 bases lying between them. The CDR3 spans 14 residues. Primers: 60 Vbeta forward and 13 Jbeta reverse. Generated by immunoSEQ multiplex PCR, the TCRdb table keeps only in-frame clones and is missing some. The sample shows 93,000 or so clones, roughly 77% of them seen only once. Regarding this clone: As yet, its antigen is unknown.

The sequenced material came from PBMCs. The chain recombines TRBV25-1 with TRBJ2-1; D perhaps matches TRBD1 (6 bases). The receptor comes from a woman aged 18 to 35 in good health and CMV-seropositive. The CDR3, as DNA: TGTGCCAGCAGTTCCACGGGACAACTCAATGAGCAGTTCTTC. This encodes CASSSTGQLNEQFF.